This T cell receptor (beta chain) derives from a study of cytomegalovirus exposure and HLA in healthy donors. For the study at large: The same platform was used for the 100 to 150 validation repertoires and the 600 to 850 first-cohort repertoires, a later analysis reported. Study-level results: About 180 TCR beta chains were listed as cytomegalovirus-associated. The authors confirmed in vitro that a few CMV-associated chains were specific for CMV antigens. Most TCR sequences proved rare, with some public TCRs found in many donors.

Assay: immunoSEQ multiplex PCR; the TCRdb copy retains only in-frame clones and omits some. The data contain approximately 100,000 clones, roughly 90% of them singletons. Looked up from germline, CDR1 is SGDLS and CDR2 is YYNGEE. The trim removed 4 bases at V and 2 bases at J, leaving 8 bases unmatched. The CDR3 has 15 amino acids. As regards this clone: Its antigen is unknown.

The gene calls are TRBV9 and TRBJ2-5; TRBD1 matches 7 bases. The sequence was collected from a woman aged 18-35 years in good health and CMV-seropositive. The sequencing input was PBMCs. The CDR3 nucleotides are TGTGCCAGCAGCCTCACCGGGACAGATCAAGAGACCCAGTACTTC. This translates into CASSLTGTDQETQYF.